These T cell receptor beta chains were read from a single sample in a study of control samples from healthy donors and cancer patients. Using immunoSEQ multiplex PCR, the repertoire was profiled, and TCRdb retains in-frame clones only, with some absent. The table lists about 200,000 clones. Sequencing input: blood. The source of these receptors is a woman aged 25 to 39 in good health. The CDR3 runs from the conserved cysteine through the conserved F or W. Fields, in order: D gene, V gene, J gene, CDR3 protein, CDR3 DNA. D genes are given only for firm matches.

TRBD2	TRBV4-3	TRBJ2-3	CASSQGLATDTQYF	TGCGCCAGCAGCCAAGGACTAGCGACAGATACGCAGTATTTT
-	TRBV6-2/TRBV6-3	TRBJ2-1	CASSSGSHNEQFF	TGTGCCAGCAGCTCTGGATCGCACAATGAGCAGTTCTTC
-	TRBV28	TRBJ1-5	CASSLDSNQPQHF	TGTGCCAGCAGTCTTGACAGCAATCAGCCCCAGCATTTT
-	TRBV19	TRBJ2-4	CASRQESIQYF	TGTGCCAGCAGACAGGAGAGCATTCAGTACTTC
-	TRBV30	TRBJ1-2	CAWGPENYGYTF	TGTGCCTGGGGACCCGAAAACTATGGCTACACCTTC
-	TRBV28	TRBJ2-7	CASSLYRASYEQYF	TGTGCCAGCAGTTTATACCGGGCGTCCTACGAGCAGTACTTC
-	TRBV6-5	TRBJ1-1	CASSYMGSGNTEAFF	TGTGCCAGCAGTTACATGGGGTCGGGGAACACTGAAGCTTTCTTT
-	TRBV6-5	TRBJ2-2	CASRASGELFF	TGTGCCAGCAGGGCCAGCGGGGAGCTGTTTTTT
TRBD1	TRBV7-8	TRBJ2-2	CASSLYRDSIPGELFF	TGTGCCAGCAGCTTATACCGGGACAGCATTCCCGGGGAGCTGTTTTTT
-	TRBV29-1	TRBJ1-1	CSVEGKNTEAFF	TGCAGCGTTGAAGGAAAGAACACTGAAGCTTTCTTT
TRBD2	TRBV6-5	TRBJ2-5	CASSYSGGAWETQYF	TGTGCCAGCAGTTACTCCGGGGGGGCGTGGGAGACCCAGTACTTC
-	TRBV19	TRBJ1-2	CASSPYGDGNYGYTF	TGTGCCAGTAGTCCTTATGGGGACGGTAACTATGGCTACACCTTC
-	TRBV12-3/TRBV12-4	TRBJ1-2	CASSLLDSYGYTF	TGTGCCAGCAGTCTCCTCGACAGCTATGGCTACACCTTC
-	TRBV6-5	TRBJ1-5	CASSLQLGNQPQHF	TGTGCCAGCAGCTTACAGTTGGGCAATCAGCCCCAGCATTTT
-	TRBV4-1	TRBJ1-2	CASSQEDLGGYGYTF	TGCGCCAGCAGCCAAGAAGATCTCGGGGGGTATGGCTACACCTTC
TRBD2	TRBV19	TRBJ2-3	CASSMKRGSTDTQYF	TGTGCCAGTAGTATGAAGCGGGGGAGCACAGATACGCAGTATTTT
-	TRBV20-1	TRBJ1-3	CSAGNTIYF	TGCAGTGCGGGGAACACCATATATTTT
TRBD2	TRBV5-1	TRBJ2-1	CASSLAAGGRDEQFF	TGCGCCAGCAGCTTGGCAGCGGGGGGGCGGGATGAGCAGTTCTTC
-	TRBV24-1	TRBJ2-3	CATSDFSDTQYF	TGTGCCACCAGTGATTTCTCCGATACGCAGTATTTT
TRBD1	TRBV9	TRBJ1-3	CASSPRQGGNTIYF	TGTGCCAGCAGCCCCAGACAGGGTGGAAACACCATATATTTT
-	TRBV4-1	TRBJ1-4	CASSQAGVTNEKLFF	TGCGCCAGCAGCCAGGCAGGGGTAACTAATGAAAAACTGTTTTTT
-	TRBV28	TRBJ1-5	CASSSRGLIYSNQPQHF	TGTGCCAGCAGTTCCCGGGGTCTCATTTATAGCAATCAGCCCCAGCATTTT
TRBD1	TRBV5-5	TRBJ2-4	CASSLEGQGGISSNIQYF	TGTGCCAGCAGCTTGGAGGGACAGGGTGGAATCTCTAGTAACATTCAGTACTTC
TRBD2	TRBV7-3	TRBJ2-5	CASSPVAGGRETQYF	TGTGCCAGCAGCCCCGTAGCGGGGGGGCGCGAGACCCAGTACTTC
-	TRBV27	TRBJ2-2	CASSSGRGELFF	TGTGCCAGCAGTTCAGGCCGGGGGGAGCTGTTTTTT
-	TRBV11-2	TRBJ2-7	CASSPTDRSTYEQYF	TGTGCCAGCAGCCCAACAGACCGGTCGACCTACGAGCAGTACTTC
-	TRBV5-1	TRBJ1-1	CASSFGPGNTEAFF	TGCGCCAGCAGCTTCGGTCCAGGGAACACTGAAGCTTTCTTT
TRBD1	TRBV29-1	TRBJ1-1	CSADRGMNTEAFF	TGCAGCGCTGACAGGGGGATGAACACTGAAGCTTTCTTT
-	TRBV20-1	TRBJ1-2	CSASPQLANYGYTF	TGCAGTGCTAGTCCCCAGTTAGCTAACTATGGCTACACCTTC
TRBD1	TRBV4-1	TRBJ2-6	CASSSKPGQGTLSGANVLTF	TGCGCCAGCAGCTCCAAACCGGGACAGGGGACCCTCTCTGGGGCCAACGTCCTGACTTTC
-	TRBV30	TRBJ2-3	CAWTVLASGTDTQYF	TGTGCCTGGACCGTCCTAGCGTCAGGCACAGATACGCAGTATTTT
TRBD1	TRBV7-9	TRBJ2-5	CASSTIEGATQYF	TGTGCCAGCAGCACTATAGAGGGGGCGACCCAGTACTTC
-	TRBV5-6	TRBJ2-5	CASSLVGPLGTQYF	TGTGCCAGCAGCTTGGTAGGGCCCTTAGGGACCCAGTACTTC
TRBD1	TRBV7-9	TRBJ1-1	CASTLEGAAFF	TGTGCCAGCACTCTAGAGGGGGCGGCTTTCTTT
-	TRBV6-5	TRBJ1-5	CASSPGSSRQPQHF	TGTGCCAGCAGCCCAGGGTCATCTCGTCAGCCCCAGCATTTT
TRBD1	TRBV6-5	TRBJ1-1	CASSPQGAPTEAFF	TGTGCCAGCAGTCCACAGGGGGCGCCCACTGAAGCTTTCTTT
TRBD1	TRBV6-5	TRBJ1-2	CASSPLSTGFDTF	TGTGCCAGCAGTCCCCTCTCGACAGGGTTCGACACCTTC
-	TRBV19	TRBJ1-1	CASSTGGNTEAFF	TGTGCCAGTAGTACGGGTGGGAACACTGAAGCTTTCTTT
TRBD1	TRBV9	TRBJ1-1	CASSPRDRGRNTEAFF	TGTGCCAGCAGCCCCCGGGACAGGGGACGGAACACTGAAGCTTTCTTT
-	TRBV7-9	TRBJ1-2	CASSLERDEGNYGYTF	TGTGCCAGCAGCTTAGAGAGGGACGAGGGCAACTATGGCTACACCTTC
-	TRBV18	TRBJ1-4	CASSSGGWNEKLFF	TGTGCCAGCTCAAGCGGGGGCTGGAATGAAAAACTGTTTTTT
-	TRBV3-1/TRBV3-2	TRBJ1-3	CASSQDGLSGNTIYF	TGTGCCAGCAGCCAAGACGGTCTCTCTGGAAACACCATATATTTT
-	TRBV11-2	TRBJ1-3	CASSLSAFGNTIYF	TGTGCCAGCAGCTTATCGGCCTTTGGAAACACCATATATTTT
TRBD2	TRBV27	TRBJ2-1	CASRERGGHNEQFF	TGTGCCAGCAGGGAGCGGGGGGGCCACAATGAGCAGTTCTTC
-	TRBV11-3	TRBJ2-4	CASSLYREDIQYF	TGTGCCAGCAGCTTATACAGGGAGGACATTCAGTACTTC
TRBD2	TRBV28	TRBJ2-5	CASSLWPPTSGGQETQYF	TGTGCCAGCAGTTTATGGCCCCCAACTAGCGGGGGCCAAGAGACCCAGTACTTC
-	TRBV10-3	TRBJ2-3	CAISDPGWDTDTQYF	TGTGCCATCAGTGATCCAGGGTGGGACACAGATACGCAGTATTTT
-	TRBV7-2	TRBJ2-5	CASSLGGGLQETQYF	TGTGCCAGCAGCTTAGGTGGGGGGCTTCAAGAGACCCAGTACTTC
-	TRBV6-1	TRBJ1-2	CASSLSNYGYTF	TGTGCCAGCAGCCTTTCAAACTATGGCTACACCTTC
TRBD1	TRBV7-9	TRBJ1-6	CASSLLLGPGQGSPLHF	TGTGCCAGCAGCTTACTATTGGGCCCGGGACAGGGATCACCCCTCCACTTT
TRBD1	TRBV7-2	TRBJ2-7	CASSLTQGAYEQYF	TGTGCCAGCAGCTTAACTCAGGGGGCCTACGAGCAGTACTTC
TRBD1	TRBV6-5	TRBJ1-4	CASSPGQGNEKLFF	TGTGCCAGCAGTCCGGGACAGGGCAATGAAAAACTGTTTTTT
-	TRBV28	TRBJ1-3	CASSSLNDGVGQNTIYF	TGTGCCAGCAGTTCCCTCAATGACGGTGTCGGCCAAAACACCATATATTTT
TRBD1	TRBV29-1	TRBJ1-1	CSALGQGDTEAFF	TGCAGCGCCTTAGGACAGGGGGATACTGAAGCTTTCTTT
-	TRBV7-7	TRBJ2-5	CASSLGGSGQQETQYF	TGTGCTAGCAGCTTAGGGGGGTCTGGACAGCAAGAGACCCAGTACTTC